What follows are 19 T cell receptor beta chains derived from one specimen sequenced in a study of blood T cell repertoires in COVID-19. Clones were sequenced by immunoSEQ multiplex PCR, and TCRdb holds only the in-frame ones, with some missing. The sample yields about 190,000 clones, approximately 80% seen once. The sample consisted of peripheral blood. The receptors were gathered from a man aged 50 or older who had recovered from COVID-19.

The CDR3 DNA follows: TGTGCCAGCAGTTTAGACTCTACTCGATCCCAGCATTTT. Translation: CASSLDSTRSQHF. The chain carries TRBV12-3 or TRBV12-4 and TRBJ1-5; D remains ambiguous. The CDR3 spans 13 residues. The V and J ends lost 1 base and 11 bases respectively, with 12 bases between them.

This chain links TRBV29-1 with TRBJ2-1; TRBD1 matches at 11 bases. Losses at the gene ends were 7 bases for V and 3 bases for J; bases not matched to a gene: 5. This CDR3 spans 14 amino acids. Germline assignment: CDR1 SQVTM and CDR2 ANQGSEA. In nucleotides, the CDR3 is TGCAGCGGGACCGGGACAGGGGGCTACAATGAGCAGTTCTTC. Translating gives CSGTGTGGYNEQFF.

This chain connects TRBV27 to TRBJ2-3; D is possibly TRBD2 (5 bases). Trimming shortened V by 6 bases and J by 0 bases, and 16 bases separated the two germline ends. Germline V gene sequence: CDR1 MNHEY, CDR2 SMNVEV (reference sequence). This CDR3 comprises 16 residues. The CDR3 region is CASSTMDWSSTDTQYF. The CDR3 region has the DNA TGTGCCAGCAGCACTATGGACTGGTCTAGCACAGATACGCAGTATTTT.

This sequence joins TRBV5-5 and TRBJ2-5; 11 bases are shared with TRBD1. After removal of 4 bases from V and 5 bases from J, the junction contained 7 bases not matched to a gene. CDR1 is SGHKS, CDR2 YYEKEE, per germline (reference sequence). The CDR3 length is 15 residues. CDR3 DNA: TGTGCCAGCAGCCGAGGACAGGGGGCCCAGGAGACCCAGTACTTC. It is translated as CASSRGQGAQETQYF.

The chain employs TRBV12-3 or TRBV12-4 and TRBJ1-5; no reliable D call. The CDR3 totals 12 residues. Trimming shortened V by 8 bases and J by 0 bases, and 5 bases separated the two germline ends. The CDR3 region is CASAVSNQPQHF. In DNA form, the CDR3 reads TGTGCCAGCGCGGTTAGCAATCAGCCCCAGCATTTT.

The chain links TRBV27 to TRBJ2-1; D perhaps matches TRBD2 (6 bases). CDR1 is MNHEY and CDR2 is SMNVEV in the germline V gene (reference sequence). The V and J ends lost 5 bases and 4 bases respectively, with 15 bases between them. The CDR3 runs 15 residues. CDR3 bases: TGTGCCAGCAGTCCCCCGGAGGGTCCTTACAATGAGCAGTTCTTC. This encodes CASSPPEGPYNEQFF.

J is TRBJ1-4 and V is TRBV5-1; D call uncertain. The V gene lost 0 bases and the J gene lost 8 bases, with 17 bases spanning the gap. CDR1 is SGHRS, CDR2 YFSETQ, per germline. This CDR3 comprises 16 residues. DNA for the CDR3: TGCGCCAGCAGCTTGGATGTTTTGGCGGGAAGCGAAAAACTGTTTTTT. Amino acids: CASSLDVLAGSEKLFF.

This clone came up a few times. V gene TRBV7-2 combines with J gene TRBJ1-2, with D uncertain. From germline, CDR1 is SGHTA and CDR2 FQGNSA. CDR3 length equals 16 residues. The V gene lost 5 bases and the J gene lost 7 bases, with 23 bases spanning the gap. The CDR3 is CASSPPWVRVAGGYTF. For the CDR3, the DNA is TGTGCCAGCAGCCCCCCGTGGGTCCGGGTAGCCGGTGGCTACACCTTC.

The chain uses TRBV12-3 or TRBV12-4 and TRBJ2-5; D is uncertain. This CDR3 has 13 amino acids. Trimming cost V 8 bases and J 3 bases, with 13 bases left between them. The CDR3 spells CASDLTEKETQYF. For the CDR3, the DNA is TGTGCCAGCGACCTAACAGAGAAAGAGACCCAGTACTTC.

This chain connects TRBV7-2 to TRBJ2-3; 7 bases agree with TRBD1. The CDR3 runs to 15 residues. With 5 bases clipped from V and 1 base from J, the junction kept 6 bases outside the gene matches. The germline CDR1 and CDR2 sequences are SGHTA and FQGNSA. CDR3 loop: CASSLRQGRTDTQYF. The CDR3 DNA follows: TGTGCCAGCAGCCTTCGACAGGGTCGCACAGATACGCAGTATTTT. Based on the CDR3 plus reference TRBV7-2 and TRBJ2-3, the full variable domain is GAGVSQSPSNKVTEKGKDVELRCDPISGHTALYWYRQSLGQGLEFLIYFQGNSAPDKSGLPSDRFSAERTGGSVSTLTIQRTQQEDSAVYLCASSLRQGRTDTQYFGPGTRLTVL.

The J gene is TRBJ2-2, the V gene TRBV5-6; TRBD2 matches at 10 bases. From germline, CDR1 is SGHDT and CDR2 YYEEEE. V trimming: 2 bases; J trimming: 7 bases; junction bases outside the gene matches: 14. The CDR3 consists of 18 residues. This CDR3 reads CASSFFGPGLAFGGELFF. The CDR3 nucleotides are TGTGCCAGCAGCTTCTTTGGACCGGGACTAGCGTTTGGCGGGGAGCTGTTTTTT.

The CDR3 DNA reads TGCAGCGTTGGACAGCACACAGATACGCAGTATTTT. It is translated as CSVGQHTDTQYF. This sequence joins TRBV29-1 and TRBJ2-3; a weak D match, TRBD1 (5 bases). CDR1 and CDR2 from the germline V gene are SQVTM and ANQGSEA. V shed 4 bases and J shed 2 bases, with 7 bases lying between them. The CDR3 runs 12 residues.

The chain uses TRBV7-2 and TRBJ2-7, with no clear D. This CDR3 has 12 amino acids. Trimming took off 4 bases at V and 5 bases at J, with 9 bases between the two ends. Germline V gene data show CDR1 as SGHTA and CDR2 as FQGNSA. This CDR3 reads CASSSTVDEQYF. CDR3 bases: TGTGCCAGCAGCTCCACCGTAGACGAGCAGTACTTC.

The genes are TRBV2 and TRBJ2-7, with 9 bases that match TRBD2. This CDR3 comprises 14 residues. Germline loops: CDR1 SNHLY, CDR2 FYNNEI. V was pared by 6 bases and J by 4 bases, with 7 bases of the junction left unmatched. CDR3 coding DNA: TGTGCCAGCAGACGATTAGCGGGAGAATACGAGCAGTACTTC. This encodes CASRRLAGEYEQYF.

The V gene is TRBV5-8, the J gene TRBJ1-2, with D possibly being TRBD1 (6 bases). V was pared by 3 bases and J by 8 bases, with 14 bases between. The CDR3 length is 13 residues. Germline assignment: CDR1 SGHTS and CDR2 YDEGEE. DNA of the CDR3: TGTGCCAGCAGCTCCGCGGGGGCGCAAGGCTACACCTTC. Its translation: CASSSAGAQGYTF. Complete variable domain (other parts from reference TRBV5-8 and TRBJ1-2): EAGVTQSPTHLIKTRGQQATLRCSPISGHTSVYWYQQALGLGLQFLLWYDEGEERNRGNFPPRFSGRQFPNYSSELNVNALELEDSALYLCASSSAGAQGYTFGSGTRLTVV.

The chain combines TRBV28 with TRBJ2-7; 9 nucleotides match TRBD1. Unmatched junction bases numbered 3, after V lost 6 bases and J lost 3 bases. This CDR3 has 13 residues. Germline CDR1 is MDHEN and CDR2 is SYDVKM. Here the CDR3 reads CASRTGGLYEQYF. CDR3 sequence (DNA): TGTGCCAGCAGAACAGGGGGCCTCTACGAGCAGTACTTC.

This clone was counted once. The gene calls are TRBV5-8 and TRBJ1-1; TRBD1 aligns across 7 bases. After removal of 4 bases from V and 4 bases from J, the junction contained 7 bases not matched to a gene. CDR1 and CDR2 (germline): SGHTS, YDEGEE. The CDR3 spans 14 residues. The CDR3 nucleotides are TGTGCCAGCAGCCCGCTACGACAGGGCACTGAAGCTTTCTTT. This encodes CASSPLRQGTEAFF.

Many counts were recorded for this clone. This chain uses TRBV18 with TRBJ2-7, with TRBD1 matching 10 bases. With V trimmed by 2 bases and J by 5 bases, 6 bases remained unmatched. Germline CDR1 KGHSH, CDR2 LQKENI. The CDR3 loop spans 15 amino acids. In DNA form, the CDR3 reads TGTGCCAGCTCACCAGGGACAGGGGCCGCGCACGAGCAGTACTTC. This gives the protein CASSPGTGAAHEQYF.

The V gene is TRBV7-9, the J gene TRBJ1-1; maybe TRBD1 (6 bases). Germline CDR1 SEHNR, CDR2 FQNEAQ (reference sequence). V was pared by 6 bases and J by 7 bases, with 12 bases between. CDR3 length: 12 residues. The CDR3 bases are TGTGCCAGCAGAGGGGACACCTTTGAAGCTTTCTTT. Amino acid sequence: CASRGDTFEAFF. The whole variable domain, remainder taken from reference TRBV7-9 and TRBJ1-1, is DTGVSQNPRHKITKRGQNVTFRCDPISEHNRLYWYRQTLGQGPEFLTYFQNEAQLEKSRLLSDRFSAERPKGSFSTLEIQRTEQGDSAMYLCASRGDTFEAFFGQGTRLTVV.